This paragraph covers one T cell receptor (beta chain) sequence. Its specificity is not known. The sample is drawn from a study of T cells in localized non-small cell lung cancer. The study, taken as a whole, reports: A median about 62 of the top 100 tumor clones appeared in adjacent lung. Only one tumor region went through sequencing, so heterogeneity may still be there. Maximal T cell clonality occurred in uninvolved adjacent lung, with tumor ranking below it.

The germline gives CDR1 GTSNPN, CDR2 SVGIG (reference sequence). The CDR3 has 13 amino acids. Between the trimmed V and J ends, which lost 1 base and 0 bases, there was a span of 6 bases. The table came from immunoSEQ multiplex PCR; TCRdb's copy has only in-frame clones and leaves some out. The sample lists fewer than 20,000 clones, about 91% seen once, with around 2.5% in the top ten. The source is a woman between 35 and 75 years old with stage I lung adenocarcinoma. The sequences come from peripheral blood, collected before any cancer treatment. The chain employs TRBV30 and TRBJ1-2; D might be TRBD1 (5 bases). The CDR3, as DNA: TGTGCCTGGAGTGACAGGTCTAACTATGGCTACACCTTC. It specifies CAWSDRSNYGYTF.